One and the same sample provided the 13 T cell receptor beta chains below, sequenced in a study of T cell responses to AZD1222 COVID-19 vaccine (dated by TCRdb to 2020 to 2022). To prepare the library, the immunoSEQ multiplex PCR assay was applied. This immuneACCESS table, as held by TCRdb, lists in-frame sequences with V and J called but not all clones. Of the missing ones, under half trace to an unresolved V gene in checked studies; the others have no known cause. Here the sample has around 120,000 clones; roughly 90% occur a single time. 11% to 15% of the sample belongs to the ten largest clones. The time point label, as the study defines it: baseline before first vaccination. Sequenced material: peripheral blood, taken on day 0 of AZD1222 vaccination. These receptors were taken from an adult in good health.

The rearrangement uses TRBV6-1 and TRBJ1-2; 9 nucleotides line up with TRBD1. This CDR3 spans 15 amino acids. Germline loops: CDR1 MNHNS, CDR2 SASEGT. V was clipped by 4 bases and J by 6 bases; unmatched bases: 9. CDR3 bases: TGTGCCAGCAGTGGCGCCACAGGGGGCCTCCATGGCTACACCTTC. It is translated as CASSGATGGLHGYTF.

V is TRBV4-1 and J is TRBJ2-5; 11 bases match TRBD2. The CDR3 is 16 amino acids. The trim removed 2 bases at V and 2 bases at J, leaving 4 bases unmatched. Germline CDR1 reads MGHRA; CDR2 reads YSYEKL. DNA for the CDR3: TGCGCCAGCAGCCAACCCGGGACTAGCGGTCAAGAGACCCAGTACTTC. Amino acids: CASSQPGTSGQETQYF.

The chain uses TRBV19 and TRBJ1-5, with 9 bases lining up with TRBD1. In germline, CDR1 is LNHDA, CDR2 SQIVND (reference sequence). The junction had 11 bases not matched to a gene; V was cut back by 10 bases and J by 4 bases. The CDR3 sequence is 15 residues long. This CDR3 is CATDRVGQGNQPQHF. The CDR3 DNA reads TGTGCCACCGATCGTGTGGGACAGGGTAATCAGCCCCAGCATTTT.

The chain joins TRBV19 to TRBJ1-1, with 7 bases aligning to TRBD1. The CDR3 runs 15 residues. Germline values: CDR1 LNHDA, CDR2 SQIVND (reference sequence). The trim removed 6 bases at V and 1 base at J, leaving 8 bases unmatched. The CDR3 protein is CASSNPGQKNTEAFF. The CDR3 DNA follows: TGTGCCAGTAGCAATCCGGGACAGAAGAACACTGAAGCTTTCTTT.

The J gene is TRBJ2-1, the V gene TRBV12-3 or TRBV12-4; D is unresolved. This CDR3 spans 13 amino acids. The V gene lost 1 base and the J gene lost 6 bases, with 7 bases spanning the gap. Written as DNA, the CDR3 is TGTGCCAGCAGTTTAGGTCTAGTCAATGAGCAGTTCTTC. It yields the protein CASSLGLVNEQFF.

The chain carries TRBV27 and TRBJ2-1; D is unresolved. Trimming took off 2 bases at V and 0 bases at J, with 11 bases between the two ends. This CDR3 region has 16 residues. The germline gives CDR1 MNHEY, CDR2 SMNVEV (reference sequence). The CDR3 spells CASSLRVLSSYNEQFF. In nucleotides, the CDR3 is TGTGCCAGCAGTTTAAGGGTTTTGAGCTCCTACAATGAGCAGTTCTTC.

The J gene is TRBJ1-4, the V gene TRBV6-2 or TRBV6-3; D is unresolved. Germline assignment: CDR1 MNHEY and CDR2 SVGEGT. Trimming removed 0 bases at V and 8 bases at J, with 13 bases between. The CDR3 is 15 amino acids. CDR3 sequence (DNA): TGTGCCAGCAGTTACTCTGAATCCCCGGGGGAAAAACTGTTTTTT. Its protein product is CASSYSESPGEKLFF.

Only one count was recorded for this clone. The chain links TRBV10-3 to TRBJ1-1; D unclear. CDR1 and CDR2 from the germline V gene are ENHRY and SYGVKD. Trimming pared 7 bases from V and 4 bases from J, leaving 22 bases between. The length of the CDR3 is 16 residues. The DNA for the CDR3 is TGTGCCATCACCCAAACCCGATCTACAGAGGGCACTGAAGCTTTCTTT. It is translated as CAITQTRSTEGTEAFF.

In the case of this clone: The junction does not match germline at one end; this may be a read error. The J gene is TRBJ2-1, the V gene TRBV7-7; TRBD2 aligns across 11 bases. CDR3 length: 15 amino acids. Germline V gene data show CDR1 as SSHAT and CDR2 as FNYEAQ (reference sequence). The CDR3 sequence is CASSKIAGGPTEQFF. CDR3 in DNA: TGTGCTAGCAGCAAGATAGCGGGAGGGCCTACTGAGCAGTTCTTC.

This clone was recorded once. The rearrangement links TRBV11-2 to TRBJ1-4; TRBD1 might be the D (5 bases). This CDR3 is 13 amino acids long. Trimming left V 4 bases short and J 8 bases short, with 11 bases between. The germline V gene has CDR1 SGHAT and CDR2 FQNNGV. CDR3 bases: TGTGCCAGCAGCTGGAGGGGATCAGAAAAACTGTTTTTT. It yields the protein CASSWRGSEKLFF.

The rearrangement links TRBV12-5 to TRBJ2-2; the match to TRBD1 covers 11 bases. There are 16 residues in the CDR3. V was pared by 5 bases and J by 4 bases, with 6 bases of the junction left unmatched. CDR1 is LGHNT, CDR2 FRNRAP, per germline. Here the CDR3 reads CASGMGTGGATGELFF. The CDR3 DNA follows: TGTGCTAGTGGTATGGGGACAGGGGGAGCCACCGGGGAGCTGTTTTTT.

The V and J genes are TRBV4-1 and TRBJ1-2; unclear D gene. V lost 2 bases, J lost 0 bases, and 10 bases lay in between. This CDR3 comprises 15 residues. CDR1 is MGHRA, CDR2 YSYEKL, per germline. The CDR3 DNA reads TGCGCCAGCAGCCAAATAGGTACCCCTAACTATGGCTACACCTTC. As protein: CASSQIGTPNYGYTF.

The chain combines TRBV30 with TRBJ1-2; no reliable D call. CDR1 is GTSNPN and CDR2 is SVGIG in the germline V gene (reference sequence). Trimming took off 3 bases at V and 10 bases at J, with 12 bases between the two ends. The CDR3 consists of 11 residues. CDR3 DNA sequence: TGTGCCTGGAGCCCCGGCGGGCTCTACACCTTC. Protein product: CAWSPGGLYTF.